This TCR beta chain comes out of a study of beta chain features in type 1 diabetes. Study results and caveats: There was a moderate but significant shortening of TCRB CDR3s in all four CD4+ subsets of Type 1 diabetes patients.

The authors took one heparinised blood draw, averaging approximately 0.12 L, from each donor. Reverse transcribing all isolated RNA meant expressed TCRB transcripts were sequenced. The method was immunoSEQ multiplex PCR; TCRdb's version includes in-frame clones alone and lacks a portion of them. The table has over 40,000 clones, around 70% seen once. Details on this clone: Its antigen remains unknown.

Germline loops: CDR1 SEHNR, CDR2 FQNEAQ (reference sequence). This CDR3 contains 16 residues. Trimming cost V 5 bases and J 8 bases; bases outside gene matches: 12. The sample was Tregs from blood. This chain joins TRBV7-9 and TRBJ1-2, with TRBD1 matching over 12 bases. The sequence was obtained from a woman aged 18-29 years with type 1 diabetes. CDR3 bases: TGTGCCAGCAGCCCTTACCCCGGGACAGGGGGCTCAGGCTACACCTTC. Its protein is CASSPYPGTGGSGYTF.